This paragraph covers one T cell receptor beta chain sequence. The clone's antigen remains unknown. Base qualities are missing; no much larger clone stands one base away. This sample was included in a study of blood T cell repertoires in COVID-19 (dated by TCRdb to the early 2020s). Regarding the complete study: The collaborator samples originated in the United States, Italy and Spain and spanned the acute and convalescent phases of COVID-19. The material from the prospective study consisted of cDNA or gDNA derived from T cells, B-cell-depleted T cells, or PBMCs. The dataset comprised deeply sampled blood TCRbeta repertoires from subjects exposed to, actively infected with, or recovered from COVID-19. A freely available public database, intended as a resource for researchers studying the immune response to SARS-CoV-2, is where the repertoires were released. The samples were drawn from the first 160 participants of the ongoing ImmuneRACE study and from about 1,200 subjects provided by 6 global collaborators. Nearly every sample came with metadata listing a de-identified subject ID, COVID-19 status, age in years and sex. Where HLA class I and class II types were available, the types were taken from metadata supplied by the sample provider, not from assay-based typing. What the study reported, not specific to this receptor: The amount of clinical and demographic metadata varied by source and participant and was provided uncurated.

The immunoSEQ Assay, a bias-controlled multiplex PCR, was used to amplify TCRbeta CDR3 regions from genomic DNA. The study's own analysis went as follows. The number of nucleated cells in each sample was estimated from the amplification of reference gene primers within the assay. To quantify the absolute abundance of each unique TCRbeta CDR3 rearrangement, sequence reads were collapsed and filtered. For each sample, productive Simpson clonality was calculated as the square root of Simpson's diversity index over productive rearrangements. TCRdb's version of the immuneACCESS table is confined to in-frame rearrangements and falls short of the full clone set. An unresolved V gene accounts for under half of the shortfall where checked; the remainder is of unknown origin. V and J calls and clone size are as listed in that table; D and trimming were resolved from the DNA. This sample comprises a few hundred thousand clones, about 88% of them detected only once. The ten largest clonotypes hold around 3.6% of the sample.

The collaborating institutions used their own protocols to collect whole blood in K2EDTA tubes. For TCRbeta analysis, collaborators shipped samples as frozen whole blood, isolated PBMCs, or DNA extracted from either of those sample types. V gives up 5 bases and J gives up 0 bases, and the segment between their germline ends measures 17 bases. CDR1 and CDR2, looked up from the germline V gene, are SGHRS and YFSETQ. The CDR3 runs 16 residues from the cysteine to the phenylalanine. CDR3 DNA is the only sequence kept; it has 48 bases, read in frame from the first base. The sample taken for sequencing was peripheral blood. This TCR was recovered from a man between 18 and 29 years old with active or convalescent COVID-19. The chain is made from TRBV5-1 and TRBJ1-1; a weak D assignment points to TRBD1 (5 bases agree). The encoded CDR3 is CASRDGLGAVNTEAFF. The DNA sequence is TGCGCCAGCAGGGATGGCCTTGGGGCGGTGAACACTGAAGCTTTCTTT.